This entry concerns a single T cell receptor beta chain. The antigen is unknown. The sample originates from a study of shared clonotypes between healthy human individuals. Study results and caveats: Estimated richness was generally greater in naive than memory subsets. A reduction in generation probabilities was seen for non-shared clonotypes relative to those shared by all four donors.

V lost 6 bases, J lost 5 bases, and 3 bases stayed unmatched. This CDR3 spans 13 amino acids. Per germline, CDR1 LGHNT and CDR2 FRNRAP. How the authors handled the data: Without quality scores, immunoSEQ junctional reads could not be filtered like full-length reads. Clones were sequenced by immunoSEQ multiplex PCR, and TCRdb holds only the in-frame ones, with some missing. The V and J calls and clone size are taken from that table; D and trimming were inferred from the DNA. This table has 2 million to 2.5 million clones, more than 85% appearing once. None of the donors, who were healthy HIV-negative adults, had recently had acute infections or vaccinations.

This receptor was identified in a man between 18 and 35 years old in good health. Some clones in this sample may be carry-over from other donors' samples. Sample: naive CD4+ T cells from PBMCs. This sample's subset: CD45RA+ positively selected. J is TRBJ2-3 and V is TRBV12-5; 9 bases fit TRBD2. The CDR3 coding sequence is TGTGCTAGTGGGGGTAGCGGGAGAGATACGCAGTATTTT. Translating gives CASGGSGRDTQYF.